Listed below are T cell receptor beta chains from one sample, sequenced in a study of CD8+ T cells in alopecia areata. Assay: immunoSEQ multiplex PCR; the TCRdb copy retains only in-frame clones and omits some. The sample carries more than 90,000 clones, less than 80% recorded once. The sample was CD4+ T cells sorted from blood. The receptors come from a human donor in good health. The CDR3 runs from the conserved cysteine through the conserved F or W. Fields, in order: D gene, clone size, V gene, J gene, CDR3 protein, CDR3 DNA. D genes are given only for firm matches. Clone size is not always given. Where it is, it says once, few, many or a class for expanded clones.

d_call: .
clone_size: .
v_call: TRBV4-1
j_call: TRBJ1-6
cdr3_aa: CASSQGYGNVLVSPLHF
cdr3_nt: TGCGCCAGCAGCCAAGGGTACGGGAACGTTTTGGTTTCACCCCTCCACTTT

d_call: .
clone_size: .
v_call: TRBV30
j_call: TRBJ1-4
cdr3_aa: CAWSLRVIDGEKLFF
cdr3_nt: TGTGCCTGGAGCCTCAGGGTCATCGATGGTGAAAAACTGTTTTTT

d_call: .
clone_size: .
v_call: TRBV5-1
j_call: TRBJ2-7
cdr3_aa: CASSLRSSYEQYF
cdr3_nt: TGCGCCAGCAGCTTGAGGAGCTCCTACGAGCAGTACTTC

d_call: TRBD2
clone_size: .
v_call: TRBV6-6
j_call: TRBJ2-3
cdr3_aa: CASSSAGRESDTQYF
cdr3_nt: TGTGCCAGCAGTTCAGCGGGGAGGGAGTCAGATACGCAGTATTTT

d_call: .
clone_size: .
v_call: TRBV2
j_call: TRBJ2-1
cdr3_aa: CASSLTGTHNEQFF
cdr3_nt: TGTGCCAGCAGTTTGACCGGGACACACAATGAGCAGTTCTTC

d_call: TRBD1
clone_size: .
v_call: TRBV27
j_call: TRBJ2-1
cdr3_aa: CASSPRWTGYNEQFF
cdr3_nt: TGTGCCAGCAGTCCCCGCTGGACAGGGTACAATGAGCAGTTCTTC

d_call: .
clone_size: .
v_call: TRBV5-4
j_call: TRBJ1-2
cdr3_aa: CASNSPQGYGYTF
cdr3_nt: TGTGCCAGCAATTCCCCACAGGGATATGGCTACACCTTC

d_call: TRBD1
clone_size: once
v_call: TRBV30
j_call: TRBJ2-7
cdr3_aa: CAWSVKGAEQYF
cdr3_nt: TGTGCCTGGAGTGTAAAGGGGGCCGAGCAGTACTTC

d_call: .
clone_size: .
v_call: TRBV2
j_call: TRBJ1-4
cdr3_aa: CASSERRNEKLFF
cdr3_nt: TGTGCCAGCAGTGAGCGGAGAAATGAAAAACTGTTTTTT

d_call: .
clone_size: .
v_call: TRBV20-1
j_call: TRBJ2-1
cdr3_aa: CGWDGHNEQFF
cdr3_nt: TGCGGGTGGGACGGCCACAATGAGCAGTTCTTC

d_call: .
clone_size: .
v_call: TRBV4-1
j_call: TRBJ2-7
cdr3_aa: CASSQVGGPWKQYF
cdr3_nt: TGCGCCAGCAGCCAAGTCGGGGGGCCGTGGAAGCAGTACTTC

d_call: TRBD1
clone_size: few
v_call: TRBV19
j_call: TRBJ2-7
cdr3_aa: CASSSSGQGGEQYF
cdr3_nt: TGTGCCAGTAGCAGTAGCGGACAGGGAGGCGAGCAGTACTTC

d_call: TRBD1
clone_size: .
v_call: TRBV2
j_call: TRBJ1-1
cdr3_aa: CASSGQGLNTEAFF
cdr3_nt: TGTGCCAGCAGTGGACAGGGGTTGAACACTGAAGCTTTCTTT

d_call: .
clone_size: few
v_call: TRBV2
j_call: TRBJ1-4
cdr3_aa: CASSTGTGTTNEKLFF
cdr3_nt: TGTGCCAGCAGTACTGGGACGGGGACGACTAATGAAAAACTGTTTTTT

d_call: .
clone_size: few
v_call: TRBV5-1
j_call: TRBJ1-1
cdr3_aa: CASSLRPGDTEAFF
cdr3_nt: TGCGCCAGCAGCTTGAGACCAGGGGACACTGAAGCTTTCTTT

d_call: .
clone_size: .
v_call: TRBV6-5
j_call: TRBJ2-3
cdr3_aa: CASSYTGGPRDTQYF
cdr3_nt: TGTGCCAGCAGTTACACGGGGGGCCCTCGGGATACGCAGTATTTT

d_call: TRBD1
clone_size: .
v_call: TRBV2
j_call: TRBJ2-7
cdr3_aa: CARGTGSYEQYF
cdr3_nt: TGTGCCAGGGGGACAGGGTCCTACGAGCAGTACTTC

d_call: TRBD1
clone_size: .
v_call: TRBV19
j_call: TRBJ1-2
cdr3_aa: CASSNRGLTKGYTF
cdr3_nt: TGTGCCAGTAGTAACAGGGGCCTTACAAAAGGCTACACCTTC

d_call: .
clone_size: .
v_call: TRBV5-4
j_call: TRBJ2-5
cdr3_aa: CASSEGQVETQYF
cdr3_nt: TGTGCCAGCAGCGAGGGACAAGTGGAGACCCAGTACTTC

d_call: .
clone_size: .
v_call: TRBV7-9
j_call: TRBJ1-6
cdr3_aa: CASSPNRANSPLHF
cdr3_nt: TGTGCCAGCAGCCCTAACAGGGCTAATTCACCCCTCCACTTT

d_call: .
clone_size: .
v_call: TRBV30
j_call: TRBJ2-1
cdr3_aa: CAWSVIYEQFF
cdr3_nt: TGTGCCTGGAGTGTAATCTATGAGCAGTTCTTC

d_call: TRBD1
clone_size: .
v_call: TRBV27
j_call: TRBJ1-2
cdr3_aa: CASSFTGGRPYGYTF
cdr3_nt: TGTGCCAGCAGTTTTACAGGGGGACGGCCCTATGGCTACACCTTC

d_call: .
clone_size: .
v_call: TRBV4-2
j_call: TRBJ1-1
cdr3_aa: CASSQIRPEGDTEAFF
cdr3_nt: TGTGCCAGCAGCCAAATCCGGCCCGAGGGGGACACTGAAGCTTTCTTT

d_call: .
clone_size: few
v_call: TRBV6-5
j_call: TRBJ1-6
cdr3_aa: CASSSTTEPLHF
cdr3_nt: TGTGCCAGCAGTTCCACGACCGAACCCCTCCACTTT

d_call: .
clone_size: once
v_call: TRBV6-5
j_call: TRBJ2-7
cdr3_aa: CASRGTSFSYEQYF
cdr3_nt: TGTGCCAGCAGGGGGACTTCCTTCTCCTACGAGCAGTACTTC

d_call: .
clone_size: .
v_call: TRBV18
j_call: TRBJ1-1
cdr3_aa: CASSPEGNTEAFF
cdr3_nt: TGTGCCAGCTCACCTGAGGGCAACACTGAAGCTTTCTTT

d_call: TRBD1
clone_size: .
v_call: TRBV10-2
j_call: TRBJ2-2
cdr3_aa: CASSDRQGNTGELFF
cdr3_nt: TGCGCCAGCAGTGATCGACAGGGGAACACCGGGGAGCTGTTTTTT

d_call: TRBD1
clone_size: .
v_call: TRBV7-8
j_call: TRBJ2-1
cdr3_aa: CASSLRIGTEYNEQFF
cdr3_nt: TGTGCCAGCAGCTTAAGGATCGGGACAGAATACAATGAGCAGTTCTTC

d_call: .
clone_size: .
v_call: TRBV7-2
j_call: TRBJ2-3
cdr3_aa: CASSLGTAADTQYF
cdr3_nt: TGTGCCAGCAGCTTAGGTACAGCGGCAGATACGCAGTATTTT

d_call: .
clone_size: .
v_call: TRBV29-1
j_call: TRBJ2-7
cdr3_aa: CSVGAPLGQYF
cdr3_nt: TGCAGCGTTGGGGCCCCTCTCGGGCAGTACTTC

d_call: TRBD1
clone_size: few
v_call: TRBV6-6
j_call: TRBJ2-5
cdr3_aa: CATQGAGGETQYF
cdr3_nt: TGTGCCACCCAGGGGGCGGGCGGGGAGACCCAGTACTTC

d_call: TRBD1
clone_size: .
v_call: TRBV6-6
j_call: TRBJ2-2
cdr3_aa: CAISLRGRSIGGELFF
cdr3_nt: TGTGCCATCAGCCTCAGGGGGCGCAGCATTGGTGGGGAGCTGTTTTTT

d_call: .
clone_size: .
v_call: TRBV6-1
j_call: TRBJ1-4
cdr3_aa: CASSESHTGATNEKLFF
cdr3_nt: TGTGCCAGCAGTGAATCTCACACCGGTGCAACTAATGAAAAACTGTTTTTT

d_call: .
clone_size: few
v_call: TRBV13
j_call: TRBJ1-2
cdr3_aa: CASSQQGGYGYTF
cdr3_nt: TGTGCCAGCAGCCAACAGGGAGGCTATGGCTACACCTTC

d_call: .
clone_size: .
v_call: TRBV9
j_call: TRBJ1-5
cdr3_aa: CASSFRLNQPQHF
cdr3_nt: TGTGCCAGCAGCTTTCGGCTCAATCAGCCCCAGCATTTT

d_call: .
clone_size: few
v_call: TRBV19
j_call: TRBJ1-1
cdr3_aa: CASSPRVGGPTEAFF
cdr3_nt: TGTGCCAGTAGTCCTCGCGTAGGGGGGCCGACTGAAGCTTTCTTT

d_call: .
clone_size: .
v_call: TRBV19
j_call: TRBJ2-3
cdr3_aa: CASNRVRTDTQYF
cdr3_nt: TGTGCCAGTAACAGGGTACGCACAGATACGCAGTATTTT

d_call: .
clone_size: .
v_call: TRBV7-9
j_call: TRBJ2-2
cdr3_aa: CASSLQGTGELFF
cdr3_nt: TGTGCCAGCAGCTTACAGGGCACCGGGGAGCTGTTTTTT

d_call: .
clone_size: .
v_call: TRBV2
j_call: TRBJ2-7
cdr3_aa: CASSEVRQYF
cdr3_nt: TGTGCCAGCAGTGAAGTCCGGCAGTACTTC

d_call: .
clone_size: .
v_call: TRBV19
j_call: TRBJ2-3
cdr3_aa: CASSLRDSRGDTQYF
cdr3_nt: TGTGCCAGTAGCCTTCGGGACTCCCGGGGGGATACGCAGTATTTT

d_call: .
clone_size: once
v_call: TRBV9
j_call: TRBJ2-4
cdr3_aa: CASSVVGDAPDRHKNIQYF
cdr3_nt: TGTGCCAGCAGCGTAGTCGGGGACGCCCCGGACAGACACAAAAACATTCAGTACTTC

d_call: .
clone_size: few
v_call: TRBV29-1
j_call: TRBJ1-1
cdr3_aa: CSVDRTDSLNTEAFF
cdr3_nt: TGCAGCGTTGACAGGACAGACAGTTTGAACACTGAAGCTTTCTTT

d_call: .
clone_size: .
v_call: TRBV30
j_call: TRBJ2-5
cdr3_aa: CAWSVTNGVQETQYF
cdr3_nt: TGTGCCTGGAGTGTAACAAATGGGGTTCAAGAGACCCAGTACTTC

d_call: .
clone_size: .
v_call: TRBV23-1
j_call: TRBJ1-2
cdr3_aa: CASGGVYGYTF
cdr3_nt: TGCGCCAGCGGGGGTGTTTATGGCTACACCTTC

d_call: .
clone_size: .
v_call: TRBV7-8
j_call: TRBJ1-2
cdr3_aa: CASSLTVNYGYTF
cdr3_nt: TGTGCCAGCAGCCTGACAGTAAACTATGGCTACACCTTC

d_call: TRBD1
clone_size: few
v_call: TRBV5-1
j_call: TRBJ1-1
cdr3_aa: CASSFTGGRTEAFF
cdr3_nt: TGCGCCAGCAGCTTCACAGGGGGCAGGACTGAAGCTTTCTTT

d_call: .
clone_size: .
v_call: TRBV5-1
j_call: TRBJ2-1
cdr3_aa: CASSLTANNEQFF
cdr3_nt: TGCGCCAGCAGCTTGACAGCGAACAATGAGCAGTTCTTC

d_call: .
clone_size: .
v_call: TRBV25-1
j_call: TRBJ2-3
cdr3_aa: CASSEAGVGTDTQYF
cdr3_nt: TGTGCCAGCAGTGAAGCAGGGGTGGGCACAGATACGCAGTATTTT

d_call: .
clone_size: few
v_call: TRBV27
j_call: TRBJ2-3
cdr3_aa: CASSPRLLTDTQYF
cdr3_nt: TGTGCCAGCAGTCCCCGACTGCTAACAGATACGCAGTATTTT

d_call: .
clone_size: .
v_call: TRBV15
j_call: TRBJ2-5
cdr3_aa: CATSRQTGIETQYF
cdr3_nt: TGTGCCACCAGCAGACAGACAGGCATTGAGACCCAGTACTTC

d_call: .
clone_size: .
v_call: TRBV29-1
j_call: TRBJ1-2
cdr3_aa: CSVLAYGYTF
cdr3_nt: TGCAGCGTACTCGCCTATGGCTACACCTTC

d_call: .
clone_size: .
v_call: TRBV29-1
j_call: TRBJ2-5
cdr3_aa: CSVERGSGETQYF
cdr3_nt: TGCAGCGTTGAGAGGGGCTCTGGGGAGACCCAGTACTTC